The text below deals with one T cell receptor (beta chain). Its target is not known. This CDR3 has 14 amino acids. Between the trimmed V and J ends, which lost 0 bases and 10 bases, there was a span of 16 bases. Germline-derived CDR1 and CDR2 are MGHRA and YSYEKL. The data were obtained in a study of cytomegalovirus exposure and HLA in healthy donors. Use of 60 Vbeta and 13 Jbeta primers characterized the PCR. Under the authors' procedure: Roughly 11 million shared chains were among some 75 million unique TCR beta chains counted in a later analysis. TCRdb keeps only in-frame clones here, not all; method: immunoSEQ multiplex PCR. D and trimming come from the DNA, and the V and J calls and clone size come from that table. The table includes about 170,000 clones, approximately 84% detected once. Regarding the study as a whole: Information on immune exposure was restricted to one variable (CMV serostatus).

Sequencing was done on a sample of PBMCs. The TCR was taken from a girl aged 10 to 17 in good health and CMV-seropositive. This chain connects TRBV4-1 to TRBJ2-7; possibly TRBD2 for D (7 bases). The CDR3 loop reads CASSQDLGGAGQYF. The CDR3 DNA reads TGCGCCAGCAGCCAAGATCTGGGGGGGGCAGGACAGTACTTC.